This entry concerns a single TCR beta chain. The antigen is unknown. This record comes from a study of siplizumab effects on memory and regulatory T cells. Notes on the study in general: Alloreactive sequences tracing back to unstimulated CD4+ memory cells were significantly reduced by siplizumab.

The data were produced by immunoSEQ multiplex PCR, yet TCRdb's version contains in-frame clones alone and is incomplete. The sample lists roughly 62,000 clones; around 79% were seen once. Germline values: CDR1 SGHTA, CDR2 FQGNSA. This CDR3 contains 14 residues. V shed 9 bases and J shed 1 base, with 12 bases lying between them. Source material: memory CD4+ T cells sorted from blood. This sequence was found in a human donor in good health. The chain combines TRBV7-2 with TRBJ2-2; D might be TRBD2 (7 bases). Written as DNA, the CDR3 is TGTGCCAGGGGGGCTAGCGGGAACACCGGGGAGCTGTTTTTT. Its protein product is CARGASGNTGELFF. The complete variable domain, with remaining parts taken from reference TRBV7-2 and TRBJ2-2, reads GAGVSQSPSNKVTEKGKDVELRCDPISGHTALYWYRQSLGQGLEFLIYFQGNSAPDKSGLPSDRFSAERTGGSVSTLTIQRTQQEDSAVYLCARGASGNTGELFFGEGSRLTVL.